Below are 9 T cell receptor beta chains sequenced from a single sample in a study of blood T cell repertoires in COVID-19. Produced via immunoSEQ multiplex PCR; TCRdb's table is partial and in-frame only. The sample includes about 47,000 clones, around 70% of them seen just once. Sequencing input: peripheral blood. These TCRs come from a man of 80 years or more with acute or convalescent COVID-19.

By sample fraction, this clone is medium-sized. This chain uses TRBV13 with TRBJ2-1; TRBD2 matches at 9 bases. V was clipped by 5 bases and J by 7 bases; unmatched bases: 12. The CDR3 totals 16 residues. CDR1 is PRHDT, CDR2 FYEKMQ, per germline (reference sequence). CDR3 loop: CASSPGTSRHWNEQFF. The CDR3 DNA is TGTGCCAGCAGCCCGGGGACTAGCAGACATTGGAATGAGCAGTTCTTC.

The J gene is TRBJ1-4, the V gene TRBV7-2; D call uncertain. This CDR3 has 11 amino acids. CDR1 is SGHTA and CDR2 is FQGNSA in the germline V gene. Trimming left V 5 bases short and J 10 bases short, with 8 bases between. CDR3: CASSNSGKLFF. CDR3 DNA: TGTGCCAGCAGCAACAGCGGAAAACTGTTTTTT. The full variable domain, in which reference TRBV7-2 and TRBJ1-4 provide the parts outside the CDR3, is GAGVSQSPSNKVTEKGKDVELRCDPISGHTALYWYRQSLGQGLEFLIYFQGNSAPDKSGLPSDRFSAERTGGSVSTLTIQRTQQEDSAVYLCASSNSGKLFFGSGTQLSVL.

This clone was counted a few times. CDR3 loop: CASSQYRDTSNQPQHF. The CDR3 DNA sequence: TGCGCCAGCAGCCAGTACCGGGACACCAGCAATCAGCCCCAGCATTTT. This chain links TRBV4-1 with TRBJ1-5; tentatively, D is TRBD1 (6 bases). The V gene lost 3 bases and the J gene lost 1 base, with 13 bases spanning the gap. The CDR3 runs 16 residues. Germline lookup yields CDR1 MGHRA and CDR2 YSYEKL.

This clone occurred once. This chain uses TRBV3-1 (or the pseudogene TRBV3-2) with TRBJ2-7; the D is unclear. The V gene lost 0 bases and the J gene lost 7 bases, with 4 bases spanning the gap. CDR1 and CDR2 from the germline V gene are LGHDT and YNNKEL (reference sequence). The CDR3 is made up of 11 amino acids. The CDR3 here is CASSQEQEQYF. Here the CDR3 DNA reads TGTGCCAGCAGCCAAGAACAGGAGCAGTACTTC.

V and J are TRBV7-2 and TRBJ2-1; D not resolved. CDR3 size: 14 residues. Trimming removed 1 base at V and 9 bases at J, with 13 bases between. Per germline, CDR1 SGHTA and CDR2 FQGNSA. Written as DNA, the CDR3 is TGTGCCAGCAGCTTAGGTTCCGGGTCGGGTGAGCAGTTCTTC. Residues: CASSLGSGSGEQFF.

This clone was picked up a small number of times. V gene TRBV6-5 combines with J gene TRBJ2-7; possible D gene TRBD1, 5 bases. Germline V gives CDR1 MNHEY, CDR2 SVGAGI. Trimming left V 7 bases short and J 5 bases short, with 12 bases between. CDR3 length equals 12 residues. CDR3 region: CASTTGRDEQYF. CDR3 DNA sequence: TGTGCCAGCACCACAGGTCGGGACGAGCAGTACTTC.

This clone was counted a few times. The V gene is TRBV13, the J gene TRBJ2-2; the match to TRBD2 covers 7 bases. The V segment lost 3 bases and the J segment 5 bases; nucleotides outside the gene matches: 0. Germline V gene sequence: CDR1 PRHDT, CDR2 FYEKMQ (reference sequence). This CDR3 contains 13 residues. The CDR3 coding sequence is TGTGCCAGCAGCTTCGGGGGGACCGGGGAGCTGTTTTTT. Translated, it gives CASSFGGTGELFF.

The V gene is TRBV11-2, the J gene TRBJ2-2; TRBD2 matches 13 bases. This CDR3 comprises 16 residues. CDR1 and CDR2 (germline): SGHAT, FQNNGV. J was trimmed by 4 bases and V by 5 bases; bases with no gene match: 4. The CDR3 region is CASSPRLAGGTGELFF. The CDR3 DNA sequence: TGTGCCAGCAGCCCGAGACTAGCGGGGGGCACCGGGGAGCTGTTTTTT. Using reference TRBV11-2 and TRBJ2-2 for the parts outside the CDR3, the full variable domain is EAGVAQSPRYKIIEKRQSVAFWCNPISGHATLYWYQQILGQGPKLLIQFQNNGVVDDSQLPKDRFSAERLKGVDSTLKIQPAKLEDSAVYLCASSPRLAGGTGELFFGEGSRLTVL.

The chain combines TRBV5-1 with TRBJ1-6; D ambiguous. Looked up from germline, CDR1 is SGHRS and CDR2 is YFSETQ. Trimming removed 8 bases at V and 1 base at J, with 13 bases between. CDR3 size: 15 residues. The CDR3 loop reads CASRGSLSYNSPLHF. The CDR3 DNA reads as TGCGCCAGTAGAGGCTCATTGTCCTATAATTCACCCCTCCACTTT. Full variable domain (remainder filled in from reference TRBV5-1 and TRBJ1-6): KAGVTQTPRYLIKTRGQQVTLSCSPISGHRSVSWYQQTPGQGLQFLFEYFSETQRNKGNFPGRFSGRQFSNSRSEMNVSTLELGDSALYLCASRGSLSYNSPLHFGNGTRLTVT.